These 2 T cell receptor beta chains share one sample of origin, sequenced in a study of T cells after yellow fever vaccination. TCRdb recomputed calls from the 5' RACE reads with MiXCR, one row per CDR3 protein. The table shows more than 300,000 distinct CDR3 sequences, with 6.8% occurring only once. The sample here was PBMCs, taken around 45 days after the first yellow fever vaccination. The receptor set was obtained from a man younger than 35 who received the YFV17D yellow fever vaccine.

This clonotype has ten or more counts. V usage is TRBV10-3 and J usage is TRBJ2-7; no clear D. Germline CDR1 is ENHRY and CDR2 is SYGVKD. V gave up 8 bases and J gave up 9 bases, with 14 bases separating them. The CDR3 spans 11 residues. CDR3 nucleotide sequence: TGTGCCATCGGCCTCCTAGGGATGCAGTACTTC. Protein: CAIGLLGMQYF.

The chain links TRBV20-1 to TRBJ1-2; 7 bases are shared with TRBD1. Germline loops: CDR1 DFQATT, CDR2 SNEGSKA (reference sequence). The CDR3 contains 11 residues. The CDR3 sequence: CSLRQGRGYTF. As DNA, the CDR3 is TGCAGCCTGAGACAGGGACGTGGCTACACCTTC.